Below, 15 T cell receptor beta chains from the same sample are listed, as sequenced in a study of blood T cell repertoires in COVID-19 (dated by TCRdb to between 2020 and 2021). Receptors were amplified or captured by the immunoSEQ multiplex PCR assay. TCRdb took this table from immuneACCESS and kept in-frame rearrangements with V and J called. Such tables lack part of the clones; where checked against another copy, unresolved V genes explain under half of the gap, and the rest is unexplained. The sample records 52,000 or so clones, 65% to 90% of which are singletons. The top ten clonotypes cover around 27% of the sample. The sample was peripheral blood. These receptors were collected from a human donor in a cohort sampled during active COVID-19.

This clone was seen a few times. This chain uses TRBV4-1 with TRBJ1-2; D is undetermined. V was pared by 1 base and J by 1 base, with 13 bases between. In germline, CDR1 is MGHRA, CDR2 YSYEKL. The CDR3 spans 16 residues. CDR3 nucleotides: TGCGCCAGCAGCCAAGCGGGAGGAATATTTAACTATGGCTACACCTTC. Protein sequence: CASSQAGGIFNYGYTF.

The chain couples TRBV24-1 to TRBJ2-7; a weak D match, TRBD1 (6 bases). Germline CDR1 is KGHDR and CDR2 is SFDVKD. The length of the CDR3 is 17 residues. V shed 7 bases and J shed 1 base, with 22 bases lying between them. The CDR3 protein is CATRVLRAGAGSYEQYF. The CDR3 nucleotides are TGTGCCACCAGGGTTCTTCGAGCAGGGGCTGGATCCTACGAGCAGTACTTC.

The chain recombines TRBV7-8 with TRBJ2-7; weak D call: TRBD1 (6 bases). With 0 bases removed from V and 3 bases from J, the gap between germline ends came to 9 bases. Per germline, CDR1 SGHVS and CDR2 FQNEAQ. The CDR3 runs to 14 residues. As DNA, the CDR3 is TGTGCCAGCAGCTTAGCGACGACAGGCTACGAGCAGTACTTC. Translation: CASSLATTGYEQYF.

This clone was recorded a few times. The CDR3 sequence is CSVRGQRTYEQYF. DNA for the CDR3: TGCAGCGTTAGGGGACAGCGAACCTACGAGCAGTACTTC. The chain combines TRBV29-1 with TRBJ2-7; 7 bases are shared with TRBD1. Germline CDR1 and CDR2: SQVTM and ANQGSEA. The CDR3 runs to 13 residues. V shed 5 bases, J shed 2 bases, and the junction held 6 bases outside the gene matches.

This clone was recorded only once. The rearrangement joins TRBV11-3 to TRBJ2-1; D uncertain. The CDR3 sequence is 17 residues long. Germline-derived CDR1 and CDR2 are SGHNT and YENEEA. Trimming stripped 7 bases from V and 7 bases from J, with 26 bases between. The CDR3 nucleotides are TGTGCCAGCACCTTTAACATTGACGGCAGGTCGGCGAATGAGCAGTTCTTC. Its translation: CASTFNIDGRSANEQFF.

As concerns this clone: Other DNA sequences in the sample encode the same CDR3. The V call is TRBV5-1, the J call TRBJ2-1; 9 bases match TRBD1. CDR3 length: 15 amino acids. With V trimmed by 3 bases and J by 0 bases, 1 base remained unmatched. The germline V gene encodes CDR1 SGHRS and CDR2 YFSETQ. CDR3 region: CASSSTGGSYNEQFF. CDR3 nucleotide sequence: TGCGCCAGCAGCTCGACAGGGGGCTCCTACAATGAGCAGTTCTTC.

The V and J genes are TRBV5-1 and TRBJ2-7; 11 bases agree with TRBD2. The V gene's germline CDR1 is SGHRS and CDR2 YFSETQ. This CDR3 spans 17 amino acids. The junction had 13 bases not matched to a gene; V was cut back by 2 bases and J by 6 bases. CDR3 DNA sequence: TGCGCCAGCAGCTTCGACGGCCTAGCGGGGGGTTTGGCCGAGCAGTACTTC. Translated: CASSFDGLAGGLAEQYF.

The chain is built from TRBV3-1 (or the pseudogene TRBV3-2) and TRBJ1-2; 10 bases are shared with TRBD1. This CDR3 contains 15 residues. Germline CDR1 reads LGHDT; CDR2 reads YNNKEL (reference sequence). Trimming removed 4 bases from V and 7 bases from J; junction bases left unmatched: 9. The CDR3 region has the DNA TGTGCCAGCAGCCGCCGGGACAGGGGAGTGTTTGGCTACACCTTC. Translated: CASSRRDRGVFGYTF.

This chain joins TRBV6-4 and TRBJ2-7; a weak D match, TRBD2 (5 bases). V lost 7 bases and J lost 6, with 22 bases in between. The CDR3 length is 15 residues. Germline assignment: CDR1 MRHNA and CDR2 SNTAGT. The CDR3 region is CASTTRSGTFCEQYF. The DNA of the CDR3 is TGTGCCAGCACCACTAGGTCGGGAACCTTTTGCGAGCAGTACTTC.

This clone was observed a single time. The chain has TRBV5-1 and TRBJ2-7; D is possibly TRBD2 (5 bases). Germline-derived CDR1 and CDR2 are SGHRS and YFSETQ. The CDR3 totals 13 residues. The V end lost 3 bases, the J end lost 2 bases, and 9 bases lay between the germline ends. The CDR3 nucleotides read TGCGCCAGCAGCTCGGACGGGGCCTACGAGCAGTACTTC. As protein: CASSSDGAYEQYF. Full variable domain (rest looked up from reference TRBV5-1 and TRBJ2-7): KAGVTQTPRYLIKTRGQQVTLSCSPISGHRSVSWYQQTPGQGLQFLFEYFSETQRNKGNFPGRFSGRQFSNSRSEMNVSTLELGDSALYLCASSSDGAYEQYFGPGTRLTVT.

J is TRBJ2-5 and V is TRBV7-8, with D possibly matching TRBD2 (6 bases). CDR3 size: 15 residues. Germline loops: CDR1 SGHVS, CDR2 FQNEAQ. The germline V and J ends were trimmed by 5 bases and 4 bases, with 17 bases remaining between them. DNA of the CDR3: TGTGCCAGCAGCCCTTCGGGGGTTCGTCTAGAGACCCAGTACTTC. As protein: CASSPSGVRLETQYF.

The CDR3 nucleotides read TGTGCCAGTAGTATAAGCAGGGGGCATCCCACCGGGGAGCTGTTTTTT. Its translation: CASSISRGHPTGELFF. The chain recombines TRBV19 with TRBJ2-2; 8 bases agree with TRBD1. V lost 2 bases and J lost 4; bases outside the gene matches: 6. This CDR3 is built from 16 residues. From germline, CDR1 is LNHDA and CDR2 SQIVND (reference sequence).

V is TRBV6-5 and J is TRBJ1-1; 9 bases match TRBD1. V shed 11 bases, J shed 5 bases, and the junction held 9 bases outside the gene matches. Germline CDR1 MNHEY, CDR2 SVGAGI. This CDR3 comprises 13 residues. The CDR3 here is CAAPTGGGTEAFF. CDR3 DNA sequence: TGTGCCGCCCCGACAGGGGGTGGGACTGAAGCTTTCTTT.

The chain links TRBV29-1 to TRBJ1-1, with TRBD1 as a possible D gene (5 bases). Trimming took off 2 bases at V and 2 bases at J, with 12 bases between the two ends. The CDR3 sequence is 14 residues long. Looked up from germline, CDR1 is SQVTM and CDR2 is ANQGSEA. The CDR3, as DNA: TGCAGCGTTGAACGGGGGGGAGTCAACACTGAAGCTTTCTTT. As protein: CSVERGGVNTEAFF. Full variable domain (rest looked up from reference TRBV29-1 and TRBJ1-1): SAVISQKPSRDICQRGTSLTIQCQVDSQVTMMFWYRQQPGQSLTLIATANQGSEATYESGFVIDKFPISRPNLTFSTLTVSNMSPEDSSIYLCSVERGGVNTEAFFGQGTRLTVV.

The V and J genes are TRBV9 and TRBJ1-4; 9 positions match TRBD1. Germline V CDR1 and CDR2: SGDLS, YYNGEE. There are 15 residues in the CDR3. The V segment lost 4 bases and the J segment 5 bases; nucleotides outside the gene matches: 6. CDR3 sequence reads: CASSPRTGANEKLFF. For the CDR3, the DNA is TGTGCCAGCAGCCCCCGGACAGGGGCCAATGAAAAACTGTTTTTT. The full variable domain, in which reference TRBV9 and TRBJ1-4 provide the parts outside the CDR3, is DSGVTQTPKHLITATGQRVTLRCSPRSGDLSVYWYQQSLDQGLQFLIQYYNGEERAKGNILERFSAQQFPDLHSELNLSSLELGDSALYFCASSPRTGANEKLFFGSGTQLSVL.